This T cell receptor beta chain emerged from a study of T-cell reconstitution after alpha-beta-depleted transplantation in children. The CDR3 spans 17 residues. V gave up 7 bases and J gave up 4 bases; unmatched junction bases: 16. This clonotype was observed a handful of times. Using unique molecular identifiers, the investigators prepared the TCRbeta library. TCRdb fed the PCR reads into MiXCR, producing one record per CDR3 protein. The table has about 610,000 distinct CDR3 sequences, about 10% seen once; the top ten hold 3.5% to 5%. The input for sequencing was PBMCs from the stem cell graft donor, taken from the stem cell graft. This chain connects TRBV12-3 or TRBV12-4 to TRBJ2-7; 10 positions agree with TRBD2. The receptor comes from a human donor who donated a stem cell graft to a child with acute myeloid leukemia. CDR3 loop: CASTVSRGGTSVYEQYF. CDR3 nucleotides: TGTGCCAGCACCGTTAGTAGGGGGGGGACTAGCGTGTACGAGCAGTACTTC.